This T cell receptor (beta chain) was found in a study of identical twins (dated by TCRdb to 2016 to 2017). Background for the entire study: To test whether fetal clonotypes persist, this study deep-sequenced TCR alpha and beta repertoires from monozygotic twins, from unrelated adults of various ages, and from cord blood. Replicate twin experiments were performed at different times using different library preparation protocols to rule out contamination.

Only healthy Caucasian donors were included. The twin cohort comprised three pairs of female monozygotic twins, all aged about 18 to 29 years. Positive isolation kits from Invitrogen were used to isolate CD4+ and CD8+ T cell populations. Libraries came from 5' RACE. Sequencing was carried out with an Illumina HiSeq 2000. A universal primer binding site was introduced by template switching, and a unique molecular identifier was present in the final cDNA, enabling accurate counting of TCR cDNA molecules. Specific primers in the conserved constant-segment region were used to synthesize first-strand cDNA for the TCR alpha and beta chains. Each cDNA library was double barcoded, with a SMART-Mk sample barcode plus Illumina barcodes, to control for contamination. TruSeq adapter sequences along with Illumina sample barcodes were introduced in two successive PCR steps. The Illumina HiSeq platform was used with custom primers to sequence TCR alpha and beta cDNA libraries. On the authors' methods: Unique molecular identifiers were extracted from raw reads with MiGEC, and CDR3 positions were determined with MiXCR. Recombination models were inferred per individual with the repgenHMM and IGoR tools using an EM algorithm. Shared clonotype analysis was performed with the tcR package in R, normalizing sharing by the product of cloneset sizes. To study raw recombination free of thymic and clonal selection effects, out-of-frame nonproductive sequences were analyzed. The raw public data were reprocessed by TCRdb itself: fastp quality trimming at Q25, MiXCR clonotype calling, in-frame beta chains only. Each entry merges the rows of one CDR3 protein and shows their most common DNA and genes. These V and J calls rely on TCRdb rather than the paper's analysis. The sample includes some 460,000 distinct CDR3 sequences, with 14% observed a single time. The top ten hold about 0.52% of the sample.

This clonotype appeared a few times. Its antigen target is currently unknown. The record has no base qualities; no much larger clone is one base away. Reading the germline V gene gives CDR1 MNHEY and CDR2 SVGEGT. V lost 2 bases and J lost 4 bases; the stretch between them is 6 bases long. The CDR3 spans 12 residues, from the cysteine through the phenylalanine. Here the CDR3 DNA is all that survives: 36 bases in frame from base 1. Results the study describes overall, beyond this receptor: In beta out-of-frame sequences, excess twin sharing was weaker, because having fewer shared sequences lowered the signal-to-noise ratio. Fewer insertions were carried by abundant cord blood beta clonotypes, a similar but weaker trend appeared in young adult naive repertoires, and no such trend appeared in memory repertoires. Invariant T cells such as MAIT and iNKT could partly confound zero-insertion analyses, though diverse VJ usage argued against this for most clonotypes. Conclusions relied on cross-sectional statistical analysis, since the same donors could not be followed over many years. In monozygotic twins, out-of-frame TCR alpha sharing was systematically underestimated by recombination models, although the models agreed with sharing between unrelated individuals. Compared with coincidental sharing between unrelated individuals, out-of-frame TCR alpha sequences shared between twins had an excess of sequences with low generation probability.

The same specimen was also included in a second study, on yellow fever vaccine responses in identical twins. From that second study: According to the authors, in identical twins the way T cells responded to vaccination appeared partly convergent and partly personalized. In identical twins, the study followed T cell clones that responded to the vaccine with precision.

Sequenced: CD4+ T cells sorted from blood. Rearrangement joined TRBV6-2 or TRBV6-3 to TRBJ2-7, with the D gene too uncertain to name. The origin of this receptor is a woman aged 18-29 years in good health. The base sequence is TGTGCCAGCAGTTACCCCCATTACGAGCAGTACTTC. It is translated as CASSYPHYEQYF.